This T cell receptor beta chain was sequenced in a study of T-cell memory formation after mild COVID-19. TCRdb independently ran MiXCR on the 5' RACE reads; one entry per CDR3 protein. The repertoire consists of roughly 600,000 distinct CDR3 sequences, with approximately 18% occurring once and the leading ten covering more than 10%. This clonotype was counted only a few times. Its antigen is unidentified. This CDR3 is built from 15 residues. Deletions cut 5 bases from V and 5 bases from J, with 16 bases between. Germline V gives CDR1 SGHAT, CDR2 FQNNGV. Study results and caveats: Contracting clones from day 15 to 85 had balanced CD4/CD8; later expanders favoured CD4+. Some SARS-CoV-2-responding clones were already detected in memory before infection. Shrinking CD4+ clones were chiefly CM and EM; CD8+ ones were chiefly EMRA. Clonal second-wave expansions that peaked on day 37 had unconfirmed SARS-CoV-2 specificity.

The sequenced sample consisted of PBMCs or a T cell subset sorted from them (not recorded which). The chain couples TRBV11-2 to TRBJ2-1; maybe TRBD1 (6 bases). This receptor was identified in an adult woman who had mild COVID-19 (a few samples of this study predate the infection). Cell type and time point are not known. CDR3 sequence: CASSIPLGTHNEQFF. Written as DNA, the CDR3 is TGTGCCAGCAGCATCCCCCTCGGGACACACAATGAGCAGTTCTTC.